This T cell receptor (beta chain) appears in the sequencing data of a study of vaccination and CD4 T cells after COVID-19. The treatment denotes: approximately 9-day PBMC culture with coronavirus spike peptide pools or control peptides (ViraFEST assay). Cultured CD4+ T-cell DNA underwent Oncomine TCR Beta short-read sequencing. One entry per CDR3 protein results from TCRdb running MiXCR on the PCR reads. The sample lists about 15,000 distinct CDR3 sequences; 40% to 65% were seen once. Worth noting for this clonotype: As yet, its antigen is unknown.

This sequence originates from a human donor who had recovered from COVID-19. The sequencing used CD4+ T cells from blood, cultured in vitro, collected before SARS-CoV-2 vaccination.

CDR3 sequence: CASSLGGDGQPQHF. CDR3 bases: TGTGCCAGCAGTTTAGGGGGTGATGGACAGCCCCAGCATTTT. This chain joins TRBV28 and TRBJ1-5; D is perhaps TRBD1 (5 bases). V was clipped by 2 bases and J by 7 bases, with 12 bases between them. Germline V gives CDR1 MDHEN, CDR2 SYDVKM. The CDR3 is made up of 14 amino acids.